The T cell receptor beta chain under discussion was sequenced for a study of regulatory T cells in long-lasting Graves disease. J gave up 10 bases and V 1 base, and 13 bases lay outside the gene matches. This CDR3 has 17 residues. Germline V gene sequence: CDR1 KGHSH, CDR2 LQKENI. CDR3 regions were amplified by Arm-PCR using iRepertoire HTBI primers to build TCR beta libraries. TCRdb recomputed calls from the multiplex PCR reads with MiXCR, one row per CDR3 protein. The table has 350,000 to 450,000 distinct CDR3 sequences, about 15% seen once. Time point described: newly diagnosed GD, antithyroid drugs for less than 3 months. With RNA extracted from PBMCs as input, the TCR library was made. This clonotype was observed a handful of times. This sample was shared with a second study, whose subject was T cells in Graves' hyperthyroidism and ophthalmopathy. That work adds: Participants, patients aged 18 to 65, had newly diagnosed hyperthyroidism with a duration under 2 months.

The rearrangement uses TRBV18 and TRBJ1-6; 7 nucleotides agree with TRBD1. The TCR sequence derives from a woman aged 25 to 39 with Graves disease. The material was peripheral blood mononuclear cells (PBMCs), obtained at new diagnosis, from a patient treated with antithyroid drugs. The CDR3 sequence: CASSPRGTGVARSPLHF. The CDR3, as DNA: TGTGCCAGCTCACCACGAGGAACAGGGGTCGCTAGGTCACCCCTCCACTTT.